This T cell receptor (beta chain) was retrieved from a study of blood T cell repertoires in COVID-19. Turning to the study itself: Samples taken during acute and convalescent COVID-19 were collected in the United States, Italy and Spain.

During active infection, Seattle patients enrolled and were then monitored through disease. Assay: immunoSEQ multiplex PCR; the TCRdb copy retains only in-frame clones and omits some. There are roughly 400,000 clones in the sample; 80% to 90% occur only once, and 2% to 2.5% lies in the top ten. V was trimmed by 7 bases and J by 1 base, leaving 10 bases between them. The germline CDR1 and CDR2 sequences are MGHDK and SYGVNS. CDR3 length equals 14 residues. The rearrangement links TRBV25-1 to TRBJ1-4; D unclear. The TCR comes from a woman aged 55-75 years with COVID-19, enrolled during active disease. The sequenced sample was peripheral blood. The DNA of the CDR3 is TGTGCCAGCACCAAGCGGGGAACTAATGAAAAACTGTTTTTT. Amino acids: CASTKRGTNEKLFF.